Described below is a single T cell receptor beta chain sequence and its context. Its antigen is unknown. CD8 cells classed as naive were CD45RO-negative and positively selected for CCR7, excluding terminally differentiated effector memory CD45RA+ cells. This sample stems from a study of shared clonotypes between healthy human individuals. Study outcomes and limitations: Non-shared clonotypes had lower generation probabilities than clonotypes shared by all four sorted-subset donors. Blood alone was sampled, and tissue repertoires likely differ.

A roughly 200 ng quantity of DNA, 29,000 or so T cell genomes, went into the sorted-subset replicate PCRs. Clones were read by immunoSEQ multiplex PCR, and TCRdb kept only the in-frame ones, dropping some. The data contain hundreds of thousands of clones, almost 95% of them singletons. The CDR3 length is 11 residues. V was pared by 3 bases and J by 10 bases, with 6 bases between. CDR1 and CDR2 from the germline V gene are SEHNR and FQNEAQ (reference sequence). The sequence derives from a man aged 25-45 years in good health. Source material: naive CD8+ T cells sorted from blood. The genes are TRBV7-9 and TRBJ2-2; the D gene is possibly TRBD2 (5 bases). The CDR3 nucleotides are TGTGCCAGCAGCTTTAGCGTGGAGCTGTTTTTT. Translation gives CASSFSVELFF.